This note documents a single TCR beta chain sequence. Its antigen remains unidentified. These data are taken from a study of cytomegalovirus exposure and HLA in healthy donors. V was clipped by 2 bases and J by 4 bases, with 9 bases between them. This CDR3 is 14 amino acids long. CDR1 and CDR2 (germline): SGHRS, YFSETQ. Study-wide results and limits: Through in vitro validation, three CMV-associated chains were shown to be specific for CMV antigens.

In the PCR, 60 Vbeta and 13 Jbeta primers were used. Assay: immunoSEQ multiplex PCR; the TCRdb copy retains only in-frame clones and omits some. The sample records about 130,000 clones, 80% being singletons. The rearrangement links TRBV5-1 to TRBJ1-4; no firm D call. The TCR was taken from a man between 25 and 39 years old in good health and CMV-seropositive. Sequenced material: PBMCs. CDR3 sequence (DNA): TGCGCCAGCAGCTTCCTCGGGATTAATGAAAAACTGTTTTTT. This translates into CASSFLGINEKLFF.